Below are 32 T cell receptor beta chains sequenced from a single sample in a study of blood T cell repertoires in COVID-19. Only in-frame clones appear in the TCRdb table, and some are missing; sequencing was by immunoSEQ multiplex PCR. Among about 150,000 clones, about four fifths were seen once, and the ten largest hold approximately 3.7%. Input material: peripheral blood. Receptors originate from a woman older than 75 with acute or convalescent COVID-19.

The chain combines TRBV18 with TRBJ2-3; D not resolved. CDR3 size: 14 residues. In germline, CDR1 is KGHSH, CDR2 LQKENI. Trimming left V 2 bases short and J 2 bases short, with 8 bases between. DNA for the CDR3: TGTGCCAGCTCACCAAGTACTGTCACAGATACGCAGTATTTT. Translating gives CASSPSTVTDTQYF.

This chain connects TRBV7-8 to TRBJ2-7; no clear D gene. V was trimmed by 1 base and J by 2 bases, leaving 9 bases between them. CDR3 size: 14 residues. CDR1 is SGHVS and CDR2 is FQNEAQ in the germline V gene. CDR3 sequence: CASSLDPVTYEQYF. The CDR3 coding sequence is TGTGCCAGCAGCTTAGATCCGGTCACCTACGAGCAGTACTTC.

This clone was recorded only once. The chain uses TRBV6-2 or TRBV6-3 and TRBJ2-1, with D perhaps matching TRBD2 (5 bases). The CDR3 runs to 15 residues. The germline V gene has CDR1 MNHEY and CDR2 SVGEGT. Trimming cost V 4 bases and J 6 bases, with 16 bases left between them. The CDR3 here is CASSSGLGTINEQFF. The CDR3 coding sequence is TGTGCCAGCAGTTCAGGACTTGGAACCATCAATGAGCAGTTCTTC.

The V gene is TRBV11-2, the J gene TRBJ2-7; D remains unclear. The CDR3 has 11 residues. Looked up from germline, CDR1 is SGHAT and CDR2 is FQNNGV. V lost 6 bases to trimming and J lost 4 bases, with 7 bases between them. CDR3 loop: CASSQKYEQYF. DNA of the CDR3: TGTGCCAGCAGTCAAAAATACGAGCAGTACTTC.

The rearrangement joins TRBV11-2 to TRBJ2-5, with 12 bases aligning to TRBD2. The V and J ends lost 5 bases and 4 bases, in that order; junction bases with no gene match: 2. The CDR3 runs to 14 residues. The V gene's germline CDR1 is SGHAT and CDR2 FQNNGV. As DNA, the CDR3 is TGTGCCAGCAGCCCTAGCGGGGGGGGAGAGACCCAGTACTTC. Its protein product is CASSPSGGGETQYF.

The genes are TRBV7-9 and TRBJ2-1; the D gene is possibly TRBD2 (6 bases). The germline CDR1 and CDR2 sequences are SEHNR and FQNEAQ (reference sequence). CDR3 length: 16 amino acids. Trimming pared 1 base from V and 12 bases from J, leaving 22 bases between. The CDR3 sequence: CASSLVSAGPLGGQFF. The DNA of the CDR3 is TGTGCCAGCAGCTTAGTTTCCGCGGGCCCCCTGGGAGGGCAGTTCTTC.

J is TRBJ1-2 and V is TRBV6-5; D call uncertain. V was shortened by 6 bases and J by 5 bases, with 19 bases between the two germline ends. CDR3 size: 15 residues. Germline V gene lookup returns CDR1 MNHEY and CDR2 SVGAGI. The CDR3 reads CASRTATGVGYGYTF. As DNA, the CDR3 is TGTGCCAGCAGAACGGCAACCGGGGTGGGTTATGGCTACACCTTC.

J is TRBJ1-2 and V is TRBV19; TRBD1 might be the D (6 bases). The V end lost 3 bases, the J end lost 8 bases, and 16 bases lay between the germline ends. Germline CDR1 LNHDA, CDR2 SQIVND (reference sequence). There are 14 residues in the CDR3. The CDR3 region has the DNA TGTGCCAGTAGTATGACAGGATCTACGGGGGGCTACACCTTC. As protein: CASSMTGSTGGYTF.

The chain carries TRBV5-6 and TRBJ2-7, with 8 bases identical to TRBD2. V trimming: 2 bases; J trimming: 4 bases; junction bases outside the gene matches: 11. Germline V lookup: CDR1 SGHDT, CDR2 YYEEEE. CDR3 size: 16 residues. CDR3 protein: CASSLAGPSGRYEQYF. CDR3 bases: TGTGCCAGCAGCTTAGCGGGGCCCAGCGGGAGATACGAGCAGTACTTC.

This chain links TRBV5-1 with TRBJ2-7; maybe TRBD2 (6 bases). CDR1 is SGHRS, CDR2 YFSETQ, per germline. The CDR3 contains 14 residues. V lost 3 bases and J 9 bases, leaving 19 bases between the germline ends. The CDR3: CASSWGDYYEGQYF. The DNA for the CDR3 is TGCGCCAGCAGCTGGGGGGATTACTACGAAGGGCAGTACTTC.

The rearrangement joins TRBV5-1 to TRBJ2-1; no firm D call. V gave up 5 bases and J gave up 5 bases, with 14 bases separating them. Germline CDR1 is SGHRS and CDR2 is YFSETQ. The CDR3 length is 14 residues. The CDR3 DNA reads TGCGCCAGCAGACCACAGACGTCGAACAATGAGCAGTTCTTC. It yields the protein CASRPQTSNNEQFF. Supplemented by reference TRBV5-1 and TRBJ2-1, the full variable domain reads KAGVTQTPRYLIKTRGQQVTLSCSPISGHRSVSWYQQTPGQGLQFLFEYFSETQRNKGNFPGRFSGRQFSNSRSEMNVSTLELGDSALYLCASRPQTSNNEQFFGPGTRLTVL.

V usage is TRBV30 and J usage is TRBJ1-1, with TRBD1 matching over 7 bases. Losses at the gene ends were 1 base for V and 2 bases for J; bases not matched to a gene: 4. The CDR3 is 14 residues long. In germline, CDR1 is GTSNPN, CDR2 SVGIG (reference sequence). The CDR3 reads CAWSEDRANTEAFF. DNA for the CDR3: TGTGCCTGGAGTGAAGACAGGGCCAACACTGAAGCTTTCTTT. Together with reference TRBV30 and TRBJ1-1, the CDR3 gives the full variable domain: SQTIHQWPATLVQPVGSPLSLECTVEGTSNPNLYWYRQAAGRGLQLLFYSVGIGQISSEVPQNLSASRPQDRQFILSSKKLLLSDSGFYLCAWSEDRANTEAFFGQGTRLTVV.

J is TRBJ1-2 and V is TRBV14; 9 bases agree with TRBD1. Germline trimming cut 0 bases from V and 8 bases from J; bases unmatched to any gene: 7. Germline loops: CDR1 SGHDN, CDR2 FVKESK. This CDR3 has 15 amino acids. The CDR3 region has the DNA TGTGCCAGCAGCCAAGATCAGCACAGGGGGCAAGGCTACACCTTC. Its protein product is CASSQDQHRGQGYTF.

The gene calls are TRBV7-9 and TRBJ1-6; TRBD1 aligns across 10 bases. The V segment lost 6 bases and the J segment 9 bases; nucleotides outside the gene matches: 11. CDR1 and CDR2 (germline): SEHNR, FQNEAQ (reference sequence). The CDR3 is 16 amino acids. CDR3 amino acids: CASSSLSGTGASPLHF. The CDR3 DNA follows: TGTGCCAGCAGTTCCCTTTCCGGGACAGGGGCTTCACCCCTCCACTTT.

This chain uses TRBV19 with TRBJ2-7; 9 nucleotides align to TRBD1. This CDR3 has 14 residues. V shed 3 bases, J shed 5 bases, and the junction held 5 bases outside the gene matches. CDR1 is LNHDA, CDR2 SQIVND, per germline (reference sequence). The CDR3 nucleotides are TGTGCCAGTAGTATTCAGGGACAGGGAGACGAGCAGTACTTC. It translates to CASSIQGQGDEQYF. The whole variable domain, remainder taken from reference TRBV19 and TRBJ2-7, is DGGITQSPKYLFRKEGQNVTLSCEQNLNHDAMYWYRQDPGQGLRLIYYSQIVNDFQKGDIAEGYSVSREKKESFPLTVTSAQKNPTAFYLCASSIQGQGDEQYFGPGTRLTVT.

This clone was seen once. The chain carries TRBV3-1 (or the pseudogene TRBV3-2) and TRBJ1-2, with D perhaps TRBD1 (5 bases). Germline CDR1 and CDR2: LGHDT and YNNKEL (reference sequence). This CDR3 comprises 17 residues. V lost 1 base to trimming and J lost 1 base, with 16 bases between them. The CDR3 DNA sequence: TGTGCCAGCAGCCAAGCGAGGGGACTAAATTATAACTATGGCTACACCTTC. Its translation is CASSQARGLNYNYGYTF.

The V call is TRBV5-1, the J call TRBJ1-6; 8 bases fit TRBD1. In germline, CDR1 is SGHRS, CDR2 YFSETQ. Trimming removed 1 base from V and 10 bases from J; junction bases left unmatched: 7. The CDR3 covers 15 residues. CDR3 loop: CASSLTTGAFSPLHF. CDR3 nucleotides: TGCGCCAGCAGCTTGACGACAGGGGCATTCTCACCCCTCCACTTT. Full variable domain (missing parts from reference TRBV5-1 and TRBJ1-6): KAGVTQTPRYLIKTRGQQVTLSCSPISGHRSVSWYQQTPGQGLQFLFEYFSETQRNKGNFPGRFSGRQFSNSRSEMNVSTLELGDSALYLCASSLTTGAFSPLHFGNGTRLTVT.

This clone has more than one count but fewer than ten. The gene calls are TRBV9 and TRBJ1-2; 8 bases align to TRBD1. The CDR3 totals 14 residues. Per germline, CDR1 SGDLS and CDR2 YYNGEE. V shed 4 bases and J 4 bases; nucleotides not matched to a gene: 6. The CDR3 reads CASSLGQGGYGYTF. For the CDR3, the DNA is TGTGCCAGCAGCCTCGGACAGGGAGGCTATGGCTACACCTTC.

The chain joins TRBV7-2 to TRBJ1-1; no firm D call. This CDR3 is 14 amino acids long. V was trimmed by 1 base and J by 1 base, leaving 7 bases between them. Germline V CDR1 and CDR2: SGHTA, FQGNSA. The CDR3 DNA is TGTGCCAGCAGCTTAGTAGCCGGGAACACTGAAGCTTTCTTT. This gives the protein CASSLVAGNTEAFF. Variable domain in full (rest from reference TRBV7-2 and TRBJ1-1): GAGVSQSPSNKVTEKGKDVELRCDPISGHTALYWYRQSLGQGLEFLIYFQGNSAPDKSGLPSDRFSAERTGGSVSTLTIQRTQQEDSAVYLCASSLVAGNTEAFFGQGTRLTVV.

This chain uses TRBV3-1 (or the pseudogene TRBV3-2) with TRBJ2-7, with 12 bases lining up with TRBD1. The trim removed 4 bases at V and 7 bases at J, leaving 5 bases unmatched. There are 14 residues in the CDR3. The germline V gene has CDR1 LGHDT and CDR2 YNNKEL (reference sequence). The CDR3 loop reads CASSLGTGGREQYF. The CDR3 nucleotides are TGTGCCAGCAGCCTCGGGACAGGGGGCAGGGAGCAGTACTTC.

This clone was counted once. The chain has TRBV27 and TRBJ2-5; the D gene is possibly TRBD2 (5 bases). The CDR3 loop spans 13 amino acids. V was shortened by 5 bases and J by 0 bases, with 7 bases between the two germline ends. Germline assignment: CDR1 MNHEY and CDR2 SMNVEV (reference sequence). In DNA form, the CDR3 reads TGTGCCAGCAGTACCGGGGACCAAGAGACCCAGTACTTC. This codes for CASSTGDQETQYF.

This chain joins TRBV11-2 and TRBJ2-7; TRBD2 is a possible D gene (6 bases). CDR1 is SGHAT and CDR2 is FQNNGV in the germline V gene. The length of the CDR3 is 15 residues. V shed 0 bases and J shed 4 bases, with 13 bases lying between them. CDR3 sequence reads: CASSLDGLLSYEQYF. The CDR3 DNA follows: TGTGCCAGCAGCTTAGACGGACTACTATCTTACGAGCAGTACTTC.

V usage is TRBV29-1 and J usage is TRBJ1-2, with D possibly TRBD1 on 5 matching bases. Per germline, CDR1 SQVTM and CDR2 ANQGSEA. There are 15 residues in the CDR3. Trimming removed 1 base from V and 1 base from J, with 13 bases in between. DNA of the CDR3: TGCAGCGTTGAAGGTGCTGGGGCGATTAACTATGGCTACACCTTC. Its translation is CSVEGAGAINYGYTF.

This chain connects TRBV24-1 to TRBJ2-1, with D possibly matching TRBD1 (6 bases). Trimming removed 5 bases from V and 10 bases from J, with 8 bases in between. CDR3 length: 11 amino acids. Germline V gene data show CDR1 as KGHDR and CDR2 as SFDVKD. The CDR3 DNA sequence: TGTGCCACCAGTGGGGGGCGGGAGCAGTTCTTC. Translation: CATSGGREQFF.

The chain is built from TRBV5-1 and TRBJ2-5; 7 bases align to TRBD2. The CDR3 totals 13 residues. V shed 4 bases, J shed 2 bases, and the junction held 2 bases outside the gene matches. Germline assignment: CDR1 SGHRS and CDR2 YFSETQ. The CDR3 loop reads CASSMGLQETQYF. CDR3 nucleotides: TGCGCCAGCAGCATGGGACTACAAGAGACCCAGTACTTC.

The chain couples TRBV19 to TRBJ1-4; D is undetermined. Trimming removed 7 bases from V and 4 bases from J, with 7 bases in between. The germline V gene encodes CDR1 LNHDA and CDR2 SQIVND (reference sequence). This CDR3 is 12 amino acids long. As DNA, the CDR3 is TGTGCCAGTAACAGCTATAATGAAAAACTGTTTTTT. Translated: CASNSYNEKLFF.

In the case of this clone: Additional DNA sequences in this sample encode the identical CDR3. The rearrangement joins TRBV5-1 to TRBJ1-4, with TRBD1 identical over 7 bases. Unmatched junction bases numbered 0, after V lost 0 bases and J lost 4 bases. Germline V gene sequence: CDR1 SGHRS, CDR2 YFSETQ. CDR3 size: 14 residues. The CDR3 here is CASSLGQGNEKLFF. The DNA of the CDR3 is TGCGCCAGCAGCTTGGGACAGGGTAATGAAAAACTGTTTTTT. The complete variable domain, with remaining parts taken from reference TRBV5-1 and TRBJ1-4, reads KAGVTQTPRYLIKTRGQQVTLSCSPISGHRSVSWYQQTPGQGLQFLFEYFSETQRNKGNFPGRFSGRQFSNSRSEMNVSTLELGDSALYLCASSLGQGNEKLFFGSGTQLSVL.

This chain joins TRBV7-9 and TRBJ1-1; D is possibly TRBD1 (5 bases). The CDR3 is 13 amino acids. Trimming stripped 2 bases from V and 4 bases from J, with 8 bases between. Per the germline V gene, CDR1 is SEHNR and CDR2 is FQNEAQ (reference sequence). The CDR3 reads CASSLQGSTEAFF. In DNA form, the CDR3 reads TGTGCCAGCAGCTTACAGGGATCCACTGAAGCTTTCTTT.

The rearrangement links TRBV30 to TRBJ2-1; D ambiguous. Trimming took 5 bases from V and 0 from J, leaving 8 bases between them. The CDR3 is 13 amino acids. CDR1 is GTSNPN and CDR2 is SVGIG in the germline V gene (reference sequence). The CDR3 DNA is TGTGCCTGGTCGCGAAACTCCTACAATGAGCAGTTCTTC. It encodes CAWSRNSYNEQFF. The full variable domain, its missing parts supplied by reference TRBV30 and TRBJ2-1, is SQTIHQWPATLVQPVGSPLSLECTVEGTSNPNLYWYRQAAGRGLQLLFYSVGIGQISSEVPQNLSASRPQDRQFILSSKKLLLSDSGFYLCAWSRNSYNEQFFGPGTRLTVL.

The rearrangement uses TRBV18 and TRBJ1-3; D unresolved. The V end was cut by 1 base, the J end by 0 bases, with 10 bases between. In germline, CDR1 is KGHSH, CDR2 LQKENI. The CDR3 sequence is 16 residues long. CDR3 region: CASSPQAPSSGNTIYF. The CDR3 DNA sequence: TGTGCCAGCTCACCACAGGCACCTAGCTCTGGAAACACCATATATTTT. Full variable domain (outside the CDR3, taken from reference TRBV18 and TRBJ1-3): NAGVMQNPRHLVRRRGQEARLRCSPMKGHSHVYWYRQLPEEGLKFMVYLQKENIIDESGMPKERFSAEFPKEGPSILRIQQVVRGDSAAYFCASSPQAPSSGNTIYFGEGSWLTVV.

The chain employs TRBV30 and TRBJ2-7, with 7 bases fitting TRBD1. V shed 8 bases, J shed 3 bases, and the junction held 7 bases outside the gene matches. The length of the CDR3 is 12 residues. The V gene's germline CDR1 is GTSNPN and CDR2 SVGIG (reference sequence). For the CDR3, the DNA is TGTGCCGGGCACAGGGGAAACTACGAGCAGTACTTC. Translation: CAGHRGNYEQYF.

This chain connects TRBV18 to TRBJ2-5, with D perhaps TRBD2 (6 bases). Trimming stripped 1 base from V and 5 bases from J, with 14 bases between. The germline V gene has CDR1 KGHSH and CDR2 LQKENI. The CDR3 sequence is 15 residues long. The CDR3 sequence: CASSPRGGSGETQYF. CDR3 DNA sequence: TGTGCCAGCTCACCACGGGGAGGCAGTGGTGAGACCCAGTACTTC.